The 32 T cell receptor beta chains in this list originate from one sample, sequenced in a study of tumor-infiltrating lymphocytes in primary liver carcinoma. TCR beta cDNA was reverse-transcribed from about 500 ng of total RNA. The reaction used a constant-region primer and ProtoScript II reverse transcriptase. Slightly modified ARM-PCR served as the procedure for the TCR beta libraries. These libraries came from three rounds of nested multiplex PCR. Primers for the first two PCR rounds were TRBV1-TRBV30 forward primers and a C-beta reverse primer (about 11 cycles per round). MiXCR, applied by TCRdb to the multiplex PCR reads, yields one record per CDR3 protein. The sample yields 95,000 to 100,000 distinct CDR3 sequences, 55% to 80% seen once. Co-extracted RNA and DNA came from around 18-30 mg of unsorted bulk tissue. Source material: liver tumor tissue from sampling region 2. Documented subset: tumor region T2, inferior pole. The receptors here all came from a woman aged 55-75 years with primary liver carcinoma and hepatitis B virus infection.

This clonotype showed up just a few times. The chain carries TRBV18 and TRBJ1-1, with TRBD1 as a possible D gene (5 bases). CDR3 length: 15 amino acids. In germline, CDR1 is KGHSH, CDR2 LQKENI. V was pared by 8 bases and J by 4 bases, with 20 bases between. The CDR3 is CASAGQSPRLTEAFF. CDR3 sequence (DNA): TGTGCCAGCGCGGGGCAGAGTCCCCGACTCACTGAAGCTTTCTTT.

As for this clonotype: The conserved phenylalanine or tryptophan is not found at the CDR3 terminus, so this likely reflects a read error. The chain recombines TRBV11-3 with TRBJ2-1; possible D gene TRBD2, 5 bases. Germline CDR1 and CDR2: SGHNT and YENEEA. This CDR3 has 15 residues. CDR3 bases: TGTTCCAGCACCTTGGCAGCGGCTGCCCGGGGTGAGCAGTTCCTC. Protein sequence: CSSTLAAAARGEQFL.

This clonotype was counted a single time. The conserved final phenylalanine or tryptophan is absent from the CDR3, which likely points to a read error. This chain joins TRBV11-2 and TRBJ2-7; tentatively, D is TRBD1 (5 bases). Trimming pared 11 bases from V and 6 bases from J, leaving 26 bases between. Germline V gene data show CDR1 as SGHAT and CDR2 as FQNNGV. The CDR3 totals 15 residues. CDR3 bases: TGTGCCGACAGCTTAGGGAATCGACGGCTAACCGAGCAGTACCTC. Translating it yields CADSLGNRRLTEQYL.

A word on this clonotype: A much bigger clone sits one base away, suggesting this may be a read error. This chain joins TRBV25-1 and TRBJ2-7; D is undetermined. The CDR3 consists of 12 residues. Per germline, CDR1 MGHDK and CDR2 SYGVNS. CDR3 bases: TGTGCCAGCAGTTCAGCCTCCTACGAGCAGTGCTTC. This sequence encodes CASSSASYEQCF.

V usage is TRBV11-2 and J usage is TRBJ2-1, with 8 bases lining up with TRBD2. The CDR3 length is 16 residues. CDR1 and CDR2 (germline): SGHAT, FQNNGV. The V and J ends lost 5 bases and 4 bases, in that order; junction bases with no gene match: 10. DNA of the CDR3: TGTGCCAGCAGCCTCCCTGGCACTAGCGGTTACAATGAGCAGTTCTTC. Encoded protein: CASSLPGTSGYNEQFF. The full variable domain, with the rest looked up from reference TRBV11-2 and TRBJ2-1, is EAGVAQSPRYKIIEKRQSVAFWCNPISGHATLYWYQQILGQGPKLLIQFQNNGVVDDSQLPKDRFSAERLKGVDSTLKIQPAKLEDSAVYLCASSLPGTSGYNEQFFGPGTRLTVL.

On this clonotype itself: The junction departs from the called germline gene at one end, perhaps through a read error. This chain connects TRBV28 to TRBJ2-2, with D tentatively TRBD1 or TRBD2 (5 bases each). Germline lookup yields CDR1 MDHEN and CDR2 SYDVKM. This CDR3 is built from 15 residues. In nucleotides, the CDR3 is TGTGCCAGCAGCCGGGAACAGGCGAACACCGAGGAGCTGTTTTTT. It encodes CASSREQANTEELFF. Combining the CDR3 with reference TRBV28 and TRBJ2-2 gives the whole variable domain DVKVTQSSRYLVKRTGEKVFLECVQDMDHENMFWYRQDPGLGLRLIYFSYDVKMKEKGDIPEGYSVSREKKERFSLILESASTNQTSMYLCASSREQANTEELFFGEGSRLTVL.

This clonotype came up a few times. This sequence joins TRBV7-9 and TRBJ1-1, with D possibly matching TRBD1 (5 bases). Germline V gene data show CDR1 as SEHNR and CDR2 as FQNEAQ (reference sequence). This CDR3 is built from 11 residues. V gave up 6 bases and J gave up 12 bases, with 14 bases separating them. Here the CDR3 DNA reads TGTGCCAGCAGTTCGGGGACGACGACTTTCTTT. It codes for CASSSGTTTFF.

As regards this clonotype: This is likely a read error, given that the CDR3 carries no conserved phenylalanine or tryptophan at its end. Because the CDR3's place on the DNA is in doubt, the DNA is left out and the CDR3 is given as listed by TCRdb. The rearrangement uses TRBV28 and TRBJ2-1; the table's TRBD2 call for D was not verified on the DNA. Ends included, the CDR3 has 16 residues. In germline, CDR1 is MDHEN, CDR2 SYDVKM. CDR3 in amino acids: CASSSSRGVRYNERFL.

This clonotype came up a few times. V gene TRBV18 combines with J gene TRBJ2-3; D gene ambiguous. CDR3 length: 13 residues. CDR1 is KGHSH and CDR2 is LQKENI in the germline V gene. V was cut by 5 bases and J by 6 bases, with 12 bases left in between. The CDR3 sequence is CASSETVRDTQYF. DNA for the CDR3: TGTGCCAGCTCAGAGACCGTCCGGGATACGCAGTATTTT.

In the case of this clonotype: Germline is not matched at one junction end, which may reflect a read error. The V and J genes are TRBV7-9 and TRBJ1-6; D may be TRBD1 (5 bases). The CDR3 is 13 amino acids. Germline CDR1 and CDR2: SEHNR and FQNEAQ (reference sequence). The CDR3 DNA follows: TGTGCAAGCAGCTGGAGCAGGGATTCACCCCTCCACTTT. Translation: CASSWSRDSPLHF.

This clonotype was seen at least ten times. The chain combines TRBV12-3 or TRBV12-4 with TRBJ1-6, with a possible D match to TRBD1 (5 bases). The CDR3 is 14 residues long. The germline V and J ends were trimmed by 2 bases and 10 bases, with 12 bases remaining between them. The CDR3 is CASSLTGGGSPLHF. CDR3 coding DNA: TGTGCCAGCAGTTTAACAGGCGGGGGGTCACCCCTCCACTTT.

The rearrangement joins TRBV6-1 to TRBJ2-5; 7 bases are a match to TRBD2. CDR1 is MNHNS and CDR2 is SASEGT in the germline V gene. The CDR3 covers 14 residues. Trimming at V came to 11 bases and at J to 5 bases, leaving 14 bases not matched to a gene. CDR3: CAVSGFAGEETQYF. CDR3 nucleotides: TGTGCCGTCAGTGGGTTTGCGGGGGAGGAGACCCAGTACTTC.

This chain links TRBV7-9 with TRBJ2-3; 9 bases line up with TRBD2. V was pared by 5 bases and J by 6 bases, with 0 bases of the junction left unmatched. Per the germline V gene, CDR1 is SEHNR and CDR2 is FQNEAQ (reference sequence). The CDR3 has 12 amino acids. The CDR3 sequence is CASSGLADTQYF. In nucleotides, the CDR3 is TGTGCCAGCAGCGGACTAGCGGATACGCAGTATTTT.

This clonotype was detected many times. The V gene is TRBV6-5, the J gene TRBJ2-2; 8 bases agree with TRBD1. Germline V CDR1 and CDR2: MNHEY, SVGAGI. The V gene end was trimmed by 6 bases and the J gene end by 2 bases; junction bases not matched to a gene: 5. This CDR3 is built from 15 residues. The DNA for the CDR3 is TGTGCCAGCAGAAGAGACAGGGGTAACACCGGGGAGCTGTTTTTT. Translated: CASRRDRGNTGELFF.

This clonotype appeared many times. J is TRBJ2-7 and V is TRBV14, with TRBD2 as a possible D gene (6 bases). V lost 0 bases, J lost 3 bases, and 15 bases lay in between. The CDR3 sequence is 16 residues long. CDR1 is SGHDN and CDR2 is FVKESK in the germline V gene. CDR3 DNA: TGTGCCAGCAGCCAAGACGTAAAGCGGGCCCTCTACGAGCAGTACTTC. Translated: CASSQDVKRALYEQYF.

CDR3: CASSSSGREREQYF. CDR3 sequence (DNA): TGTGCCAGCAGCTCGAGCGGGCGGGAGCGCGAGCAGTACTTC. J is TRBJ2-7 and V is TRBV11-3; 7 nucleotides align to TRBD2. The CDR3 is made up of 14 amino acids. Germline CDR1 SGHNT, CDR2 YENEEA. The ends lost 4 bases at V and 6 bases at J; junction bases unmatched: 9.

For this clonotype: The conserved phenylalanine or tryptophan is not found at the CDR3 terminus, so this likely reflects a read error. This chain uses TRBV28 with TRBJ1-1; D gene ambiguous. The CDR3 extends over 13 amino acids. V gave up 6 bases and J gave up 11 bases, with 19 bases separating them. CDR1 MDHEN and CDR2 SYDVKM come from the germline V gene. The CDR3 sequence is CASSVVGVRDAFL. As DNA, the CDR3 is TGTGCCAGCAGCGTCGTTGGGGTGAGAGATGCTTTCCTT.

V usage is TRBV11-2 and J usage is TRBJ2-3, with a tentative D call TRBD1 (5 bases). CDR3 size: 14 residues. The germline V and J ends were trimmed by 7 bases and 2 bases, with 13 bases remaining between them. Germline V gene sequence: CDR1 SGHAT, CDR2 FQNNGV. CDR3 DNA: TGTGCCAGCATTATGGGGCTTCTCACAGATACGCAGTATTTT. Protein sequence: CASIMGLLTDTQYF.

To note about this clonotype: This may be a read error, as it is one base from a much larger clone. The chain recombines TRBV13 with TRBJ1-2; D is ambiguous. From germline, CDR1 is PRHDT and CDR2 FYEKMQ (reference sequence). CDR3 length equals 13 residues. The CDR3 nucleotides read TGTGCCAGCAGCGGACGCCTAGGTTACGGCTACATCTTC. Its protein product is CASSGRLGYGYIF.

This clonotype was counted many times. The J gene is TRBJ2-1, the V gene TRBV4-1; 9 nucleotides align to TRBD2. The CDR3 contains 17 residues. V shed 2 bases, J shed 6 bases, and the junction held 11 bases outside the gene matches. CDR1 is MGHRA and CDR2 is YSYEKL in the germline V gene. DNA of the CDR3: TGCGCCAGCAGCCAACGAGTCCCCCCAGCGGGAGGCAATGAGCAGTTCTTC. This translates into CASSQRVPPAGGNEQFF.

As for this clonotype: This CDR3 is missing its conserved last phenylalanine or tryptophan, likely due to a read error. This CDR3 is CASSSLGGVGMNNEQFS. The CDR3 DNA sequence: TGTGCCAGCAGCTCGCTCGGTGGGGTCGGGATGAACAATGAGCAGTTCTCC. The chain carries TRBV7-3 and TRBJ2-1, with a possible D match to TRBD2 (5 bases). Trimming removed 4 bases from V and 5 bases from J, with 21 bases in between. The CDR3 loop spans 17 amino acids. Germline V gene data show CDR1 as SGHTA and CDR2 as FQGTGA.

To note about this clonotype: A read error is possible here, since a much larger clone lies one base away. The chain couples TRBV7-9 to TRBJ2-2, with 9 nucleotides matching TRBD2. Germline V gives CDR1 SEHNR, CDR2 FQNEAQ (reference sequence). The V segment lost 5 bases and the J segment 1 base; nucleotides outside the gene matches: 5. The CDR3 extends over 16 amino acids. The CDR3 loop is CASSSSGRGNTGELFF. For the CDR3, the DNA is TGTGCCAGCAGCAGTAGCGGGAGAGGGAACACCGGGGAGCTGTTTTTT.

As concerns this clonotype: This sequence may be a read error, since a much larger clone differs from it by one base. The chain carries TRBV29-1 and TRBJ2-1, with 7 bases lining up with TRBD2. Trimming cost V 4 bases and J 1 base; bases outside gene matches: 7. This CDR3 comprises 15 residues. CDR1 and CDR2 from the germline V gene are SQVTM and ANQGSEA. This chain's CDR3 is CSVVSGNWSYNEQFF. CDR3 nucleotide sequence: TGCAGCGTTGTGAGCGGGAATTGGTCCTACAATGAGCAGTTCTTC.

On this clonotype: The conserved phenylalanine or tryptophan normally closing the CDR3 is absent here, so this likely arose from a read error. The gene calls are TRBV6-5 and TRBJ2-7, with TRBD1 matching over 8 bases. V lost 4 bases, J lost 9 bases, and 14 bases stayed unmatched. Germline lookup yields CDR1 MNHEY and CDR2 SVGAGI. The CDR3 extends over 15 amino acids. CDR3 sequence: CASSFAGTGLSGQYL. The CDR3 coding sequence is TGTGCCAGCAGTTTCGCCGGGACAGGCCTAAGTGGGCAGTACTTA.

Comment on this clonotype: The junction shows a germline mismatch at one end, possibly a read error. The chain employs TRBV11-3 and TRBJ2-5, with D maybe TRBD2 (6 bases). This CDR3 has 15 amino acids. Germline V lookup: CDR1 SGHNT, CDR2 YENEEA. The chain's CDR3 is CASSSRRGYLGTQYF. The CDR3 DNA is TGTGCGAGCAGCTCCCGTCGGGGGTACCTGGGGACCCAGTACTTC.

The chain uses TRBV1 and TRBJ2-1; the D call in the table, TRBD2, was not verified against the DNA. TRBV1 is deemed a pseudogene. The CDR3 consists of 13 residues. CDR3 region: CTSSRSTSEGESF. The CDR3 DNA follows: TGCACCAGCAGCCGAAGCACTAGCGAGGGGGAGTCCTTC.

About this clonotype: A read error is likely, as this CDR3 ends without the conserved phenylalanine or tryptophan. V usage is TRBV11-2 and J usage is TRBJ2-1; 14 nucleotides line up with TRBD2. This CDR3 comprises 17 residues. Germline V gene sequence: CDR1 SGHAT, CDR2 FQNNGV. In nucleotides, the CDR3 is TGTGCCAACAGCAGGAGACTAGCGGGAGGGTCGGGGGATGAGCAGTTCGTC. Translating it yields CANSRRLAGGSGDEQFV.

As regards this clonotype: A read error may explain this, as a much larger clone is one base away. The genes are TRBV2 and TRBJ2-2; possibly TRBD1 for D (8 bases). CDR3 length: 14 residues. Trimming stripped 8 bases from V and 7 bases from J, with 17 bases between. Germline CDR1 reads SNHLY; CDR2 reads FYNNEI. CDR3 amino acids: CASLDREGVGELFF. For the CDR3, the DNA is TGTGCCAGCTTGGACAGGGAGGGAGTCGGGGAGCTGTTTTTT.

With regard to this clonotype: Mismatch with germline at one junction end may stem from a read error. The chain combines TRBV10-2 with TRBJ2-1; D is uncertain. CDR1 and CDR2 from the germline V gene are WSHSY and SAAADI. The CDR3 loop spans 13 amino acids. CDR3 region: CASSESAYNEQFF. The CDR3 bases are TGCGCCAGCAGTGAGTCGGCCTACAATGAGCAATTCTTC.

This clonotype was counted at least ten times. The junction shows a germline mismatch at one end, possibly a read error. J is TRBJ2-7 and V is TRBV4-2; D is ambiguous. CDR3 length: 14 residues. Germline V gives CDR1 LGHNA, CDR2 YNFKEQ. This CDR3 reads CASSQDGTSNEQYF. The CDR3 DNA follows: TGTGCCAGCAGCCAAGATGGTACCTCCAACGAGCAGTACTTC.

Comments on this clonotype: The junction differs from germline at one of its ends, possibly a read error. The rearrangement uses TRBV12-3 or TRBV12-4 and TRBJ2-5, with D possibly matching TRBD2 (6 bases). The length of the CDR3 is 12 residues. The CDR3 sequence is CASSWGEETLYF. CDR3 sequence (DNA): TGTGCCAGCAGTTGGGGGGAGGAGACCCTGTATTTC.

This chain joins TRBV29-1 and TRBJ2-6; possible D gene TRBD2, 6 bases. The CDR3 loop spans 15 amino acids. Trimming removed 7 bases at V and 5 bases at J, with 18 bases between. From germline, CDR1 is SQVTM and CDR2 ANQGSEA. The CDR3: CSAVGEGTWANVLTF. CDR3 in DNA: TGCAGCGCTGTGGGGGAAGGGACTTGGGCCAACGTCCTGACTTTC.